This entry is about one TCR beta chain. Participants spanned ages about 18 to 100 years and resided in around 25 US areas. Each participant's cohort was designated according to participant-reported clinical history. This sample was taken from a study of blood T cell repertoires in COVID-19. Overall study context: PBMCs, B-cell-depleted T cells, or T cells were the source of the cDNA or gDNA that made up the material.

Looked up from germline, CDR1 is LGHNA and CDR2 is YNFKEQ. CDR3 length: 19 amino acids. With 1 base clipped from V and 3 bases from J, the junction kept 14 bases outside the gene matches. TCRdb's copy holds only in-frame clones and misses some; the assay was immunoSEQ multiplex PCR. Of 130,000 or so clones in the sample, roughly 86% were seen once. The sequenced material came from PBMCs or T cells enriched from blood (not recorded which). V usage is TRBV4-2 and J usage is TRBJ2-1, with 8 nucleotides matching TRBD2. The clonotype comes from a woman aged 50 to 60 with acute COVID-19. The CDR3 region is CASSQVRGSGSLGYNEQFF. The CDR3 DNA reads as TGTGCCAGCAGCCAAGTACGGGGAAGCGGGAGTTTGGGCTACAATGAGCAGTTCTTC.